The 8 T cell receptor beta chains presented below share a single source sample, sequenced in a study of beta chain features in type 1 diabetes. No antigen has been assigned to these receptors. Study observations and caveats: All four CD4+ subsets of Type 1 diabetes patients contained TCRB CDR3s that were moderately but significantly shorter.

TCRB transcripts that were expressed got sequenced, as all of the isolated RNA had been reverse transcribed. TCRdb's copy holds only in-frame clones and misses some; the assay was immunoSEQ multiplex PCR. The repertoire has a few hundred thousand clones, 13% to 15% of them found once; the top ten carry 0.017%. Sequencing was performed on naive CD4+ T cells from blood. The source of these receptors is a man between 25 and 39 years old with type 1 diabetes.

This clone has only a few counts. The chain has TRBV29-1 and TRBJ1-4, with D possibly being TRBD1 (5 bases). Germline V lookup: CDR1 SQVTM, CDR2 ANQGSEA. This CDR3 contains 14 residues. V lost 6 bases and J 10 bases, leaving 21 bases between the germline ends. For the CDR3, the DNA is TGCAGCGTAGCCCCGGGACTTCCGGAAGGAAAACTGTTTTTT. Translation gives CSVAPGLPEGKLFF.

The chain couples TRBV28 to TRBJ1-4; 8 bases align to TRBD1. There are 14 residues in the CDR3. Germline trimming cut 5 bases from V and 8 bases from J; bases unmatched to any gene: 7. CDR1 MDHEN and CDR2 SYDVKM come from the germline V gene. In DNA, the CDR3 is TGTGCCAGCAGTCCAGACAGGGGTAGGGAAAAACTGTTTTTT. Amino acid sequence: CASSPDRGREKLFF.

The rearrangement uses TRBV27 and TRBJ2-5; 7 positions agree with TRBD1. The length of the CDR3 is 14 residues. Germline CDR1 MNHEY, CDR2 SMNVEV (reference sequence). The ends lost 4 bases at V and 4 bases at J; junction bases unmatched: 6. For the CDR3, the DNA is TGTGCCAGCAGTTCCAAGACAGGGATAGAGACCCAGTACTTC. Translated: CASSSKTGIETQYF.

The chain carries TRBV27 and TRBJ1-1; 9 positions agree with TRBD1. V lost 3 bases and J lost 3; bases outside the gene matches: 5. Per the germline V gene, CDR1 is MNHEY and CDR2 is SMNVEV (reference sequence). CDR3 length: 15 amino acids. The CDR3 DNA follows: TGTGCCAGCAGTTTTCTGAGGACAGGGGACACTGAAGCTTTCTTT. Protein sequence: CASSFLRTGDTEAFF.

This sequence joins TRBV5-4 and TRBJ1-1; no firm D call. Per germline, CDR1 SGHNT and CDR2 YYREEE (reference sequence). The CDR3 loop spans 13 amino acids. V was shortened by 3 bases and J by 1 base, with 7 bases between the two germline ends. DNA of the CDR3: TGTGCCAGCAGCTCTGACTGGAACACTGAAGCTTTCTTT. Protein sequence: CASSSDWNTEAFF.

The rearrangement links TRBV27 to TRBJ2-5, with D possibly being TRBD2 (7 bases). The CDR3 consists of 14 residues. In germline, CDR1 is MNHEY, CDR2 SMNVEV (reference sequence). Trimming removed 6 bases from V and 7 bases from J, with 18 bases in between. Here the CDR3 DNA reads TGTGCCAGCAGCCCAGAAGGGGGGGTCGGGACCCAGTACTTC. Protein sequence: CASSPEGGVGTQYF.

This clone was seen a few times. V and J are TRBV15 and TRBJ2-3; D is possibly TRBD2 (5 bases). V was cut by 1 base and J by 2 bases, with 7 bases left in between. The CDR3 spans 14 residues. From germline, CDR1 is LNHNV and CDR2 YYDKDF (reference sequence). CDR3 DNA sequence: TGTGCCACCAGCAGAGCGGGAAACACAGATACGCAGTATTTT. This sequence encodes CATSRAGNTDTQYF. Combining the CDR3 with reference TRBV15 and TRBJ2-3 gives the whole variable domain DAMVIQNPRYQVTQFGKPVTLSCSQTLNHNVMYWYQQKSSQAPKLLFHYYDKDFNNEADTPDNFQSRRPNTSFCFLDIRSPGLGDTAMYLCATSRAGNTDTQYFGPGTRLTVL.

A few counts support this clone. This chain connects TRBV6-5 to TRBJ2-1; 8 positions match TRBD2. V was pared by 0 bases and J by 6 bases, with 4 bases of the junction left unmatched. The CDR3 totals 15 residues. Per germline, CDR1 MNHEY and CDR2 SVGAGI. The CDR3 DNA is TGTGCCAGCAGTTACTCCGGGACTAGTCCCAATGAGCAGTTCTTC. Protein: CASSYSGTSPNEQFF.